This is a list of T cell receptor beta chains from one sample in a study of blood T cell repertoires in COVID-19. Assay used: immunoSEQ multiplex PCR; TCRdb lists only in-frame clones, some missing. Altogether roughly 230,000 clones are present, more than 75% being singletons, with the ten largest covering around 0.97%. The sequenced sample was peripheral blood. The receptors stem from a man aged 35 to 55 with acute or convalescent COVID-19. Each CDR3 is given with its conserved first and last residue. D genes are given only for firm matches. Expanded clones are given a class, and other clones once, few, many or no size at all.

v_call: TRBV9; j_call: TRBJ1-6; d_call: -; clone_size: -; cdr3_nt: TGTGCCAGCAGCGTCACCGCGGCCGCTTCACCCCTCCACTTT; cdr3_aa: CASSVTAAASPLHF
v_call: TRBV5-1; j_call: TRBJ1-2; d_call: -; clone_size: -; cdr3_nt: TGCGCCAGCAGCGCGAATCCAGGGGATGGCTACACCTTC; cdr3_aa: CASSANPGDGYTF
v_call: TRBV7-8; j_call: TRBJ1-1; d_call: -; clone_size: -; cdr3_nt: TGTGCCAGCAGCTTAGAGGTGTGGGTAACAGGGAAGACTGAAGCTTTCTTT; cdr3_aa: CASSLEVWVTGKTEAFF
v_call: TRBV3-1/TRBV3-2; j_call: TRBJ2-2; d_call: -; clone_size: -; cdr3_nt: TGTGCCAGCAGCCCCTACCGGGTAAACGGGGAGCTGTTTTTT; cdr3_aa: CASSPYRVNGELFF
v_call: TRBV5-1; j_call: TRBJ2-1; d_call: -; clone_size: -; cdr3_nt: TGCGCCAGCAATGTGGTAGGTCAGGGTGAGCAGTTCTTC; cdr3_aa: CASNVVGQGEQFF
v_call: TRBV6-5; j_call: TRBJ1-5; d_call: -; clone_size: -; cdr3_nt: TGTGCCAGCACGGACCGAGGGCATCAGCCCCAGCATTTT; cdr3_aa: CASTDRGHQPQHF
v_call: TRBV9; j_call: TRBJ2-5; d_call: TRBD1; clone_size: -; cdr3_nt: TGTGCCAGCAGCGCATGGGGACAGGGAGAGACCCAGTACTTC; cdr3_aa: CASSAWGQGETQYF
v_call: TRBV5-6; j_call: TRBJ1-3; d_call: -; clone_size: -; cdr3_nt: TGTGCCAGCAGCTTGGGGCTTCGCTCTGGTAATGGAAACACCATATATTTT; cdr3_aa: CASSLGLRSGNGNTIYF
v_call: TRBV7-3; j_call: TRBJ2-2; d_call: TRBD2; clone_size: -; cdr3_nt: TGTGCCAGCAGCCCGATGGCATCTAGCGGGGGAACCGGGGAGCTGTTTTTT; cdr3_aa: CASSPMASSGGTGELFF
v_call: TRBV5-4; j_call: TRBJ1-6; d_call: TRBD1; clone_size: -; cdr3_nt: TGTGCCAGCAGCCAAAGGACAGGTACGGATTCACCCCTCCACTTT; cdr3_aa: CASSQRTGTDSPLHF
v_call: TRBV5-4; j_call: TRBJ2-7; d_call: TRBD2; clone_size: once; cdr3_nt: TGTGCCAGCAGTTCCCGAGTAGCGGGGGGCCCCAGCTCCTACGAGCAGTACTTC; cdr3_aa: CASSSRVAGGPSSYEQYF
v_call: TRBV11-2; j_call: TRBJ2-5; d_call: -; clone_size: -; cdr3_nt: TGTGCCAGCAGCTTCGGAGAGACCCAGTACTTC; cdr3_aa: CASSFGETQYF
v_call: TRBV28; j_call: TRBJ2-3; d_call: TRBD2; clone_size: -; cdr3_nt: TGTGCCAGCAGTCCCTTCGCGGGGGGGAGTCGGACAGATACGCAGTATTTT; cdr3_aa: CASSPFAGGSRTDTQYF
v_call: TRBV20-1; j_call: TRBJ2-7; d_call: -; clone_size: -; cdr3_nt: TGCAGTGCTAGTCACGCAGGGGGGACCTACGAGCAGTACTTC; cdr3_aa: CSASHAGGTYEQYF
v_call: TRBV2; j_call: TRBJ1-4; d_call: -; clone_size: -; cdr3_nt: TGTGCCAGCAGTACAGGGTCTAATGAAAAACTGTTTTTT; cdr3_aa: CASSTGSNEKLFF
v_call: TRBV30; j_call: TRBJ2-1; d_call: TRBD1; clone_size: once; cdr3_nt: TGTGCCTGGAACCCGGGACAGAGGACCTACAATGAGCAGTTCTTC; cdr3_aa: CAWNPGQRTYNEQFF